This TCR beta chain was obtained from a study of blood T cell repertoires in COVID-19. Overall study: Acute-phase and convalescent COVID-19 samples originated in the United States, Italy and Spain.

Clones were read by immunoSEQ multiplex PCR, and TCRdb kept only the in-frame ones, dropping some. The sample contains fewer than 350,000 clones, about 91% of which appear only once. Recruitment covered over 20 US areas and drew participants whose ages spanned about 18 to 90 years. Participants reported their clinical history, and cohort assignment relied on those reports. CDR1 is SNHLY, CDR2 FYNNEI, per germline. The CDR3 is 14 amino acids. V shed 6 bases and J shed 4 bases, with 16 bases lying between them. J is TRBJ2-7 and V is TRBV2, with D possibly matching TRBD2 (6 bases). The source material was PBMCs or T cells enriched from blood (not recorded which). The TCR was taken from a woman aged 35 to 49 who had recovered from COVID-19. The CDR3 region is CASRRGSGVYEQYF. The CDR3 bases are TGTGCCAGCAGACGGGGGAGTGGTGTTTACGAGCAGTACTTC.